This T cell receptor beta chain emerged from a study of T cell changes during pregnancy in multiple sclerosis (dated by TCRdb to the late 2010s). Looking at the study overall: In women with multiple sclerosis, the researchers looked at how the T cell repertoire shifted as pregnancy progressed.

CDR1 and CDR2 are drawn from the germline V gene: MNHEY, SVGAGI. The CDR3 runs 12 residues from the cysteine to the phenylalanine. Only the CDR3 region is kept as DNA, spanning 36 bases read in frame from base 1. Receptor libraries were prepared by the immunoSEQ multiplex PCR assay. TCRdb mirrors the immuneACCESS table, restricted to in-frame sequences. Some clones are absent from its copies; in checked studies, under half trace to an unresolved V gene, and the reason for the others is unknown. This sample is represented by around 71,000 clones; more than 80% of them were singletons. The ten largest clones represent approximately 1% of the sample. A note on this clone: Its antigen is still unknown. The junction does not match germline at one end; this may be a read error.

This TCR derives from a female donor with multiple sclerosis, enrolled in a pregnancy study. The sample in question was peripheral blood, obtained in the third trimester of pregnancy. The sequence joins TRBV6-5 to TRBJ1-3, with 10 bases aligning to TRBD1. The CDR3 protein sequence reads: CASSTGGTGEHF. DNA sequence: TGTGCCAGCAGTACAGGGGGGACAGGGGAACATTTT.